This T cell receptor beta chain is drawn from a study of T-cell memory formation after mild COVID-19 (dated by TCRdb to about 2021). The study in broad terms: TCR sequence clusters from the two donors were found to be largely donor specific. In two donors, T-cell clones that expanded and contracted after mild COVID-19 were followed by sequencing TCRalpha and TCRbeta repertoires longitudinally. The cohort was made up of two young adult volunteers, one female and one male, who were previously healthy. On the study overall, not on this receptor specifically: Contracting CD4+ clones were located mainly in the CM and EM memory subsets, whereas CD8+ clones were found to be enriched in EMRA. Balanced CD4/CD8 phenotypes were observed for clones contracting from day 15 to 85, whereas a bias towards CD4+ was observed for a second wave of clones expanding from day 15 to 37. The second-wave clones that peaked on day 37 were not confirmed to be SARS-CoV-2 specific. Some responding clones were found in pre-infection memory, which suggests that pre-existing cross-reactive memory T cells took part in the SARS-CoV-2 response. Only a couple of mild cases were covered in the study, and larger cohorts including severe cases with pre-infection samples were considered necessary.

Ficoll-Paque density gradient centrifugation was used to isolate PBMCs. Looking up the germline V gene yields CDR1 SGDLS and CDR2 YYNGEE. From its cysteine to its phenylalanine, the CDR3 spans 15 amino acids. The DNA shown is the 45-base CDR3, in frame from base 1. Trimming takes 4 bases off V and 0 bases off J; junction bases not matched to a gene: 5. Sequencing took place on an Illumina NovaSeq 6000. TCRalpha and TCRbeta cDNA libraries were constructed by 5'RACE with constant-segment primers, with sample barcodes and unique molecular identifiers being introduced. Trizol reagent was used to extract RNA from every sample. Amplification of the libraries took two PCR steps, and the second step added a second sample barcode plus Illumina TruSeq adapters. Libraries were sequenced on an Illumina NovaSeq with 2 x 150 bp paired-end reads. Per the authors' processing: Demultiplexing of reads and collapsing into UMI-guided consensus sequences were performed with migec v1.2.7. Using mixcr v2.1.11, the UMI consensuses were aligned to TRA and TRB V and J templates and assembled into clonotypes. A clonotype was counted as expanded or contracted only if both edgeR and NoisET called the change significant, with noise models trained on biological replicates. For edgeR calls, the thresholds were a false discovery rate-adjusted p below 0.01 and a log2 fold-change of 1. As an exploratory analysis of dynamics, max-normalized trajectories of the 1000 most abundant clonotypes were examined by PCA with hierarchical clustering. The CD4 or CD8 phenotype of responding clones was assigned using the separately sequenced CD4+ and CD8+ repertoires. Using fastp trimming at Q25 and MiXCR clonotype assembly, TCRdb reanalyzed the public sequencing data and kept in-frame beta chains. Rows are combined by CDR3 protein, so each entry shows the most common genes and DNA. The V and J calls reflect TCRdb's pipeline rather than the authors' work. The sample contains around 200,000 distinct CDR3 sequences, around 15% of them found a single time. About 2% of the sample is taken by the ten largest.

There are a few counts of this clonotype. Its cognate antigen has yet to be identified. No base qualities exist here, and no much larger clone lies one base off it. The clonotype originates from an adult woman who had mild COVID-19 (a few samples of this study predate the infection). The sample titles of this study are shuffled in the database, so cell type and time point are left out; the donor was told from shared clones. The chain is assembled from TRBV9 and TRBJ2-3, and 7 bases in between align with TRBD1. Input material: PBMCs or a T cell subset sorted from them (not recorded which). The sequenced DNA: TGTGCCAGCAGCACCGGGACAGCTAGCACAGATACGCAGTATTTT. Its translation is CASSTGTASTDTQYF.